One and the same sample provided the 22 T cell receptor beta chains below, sequenced in a study of cytomegalovirus exposure and HLA in healthy donors. Primers: 60 Vbeta forward and 13 Jbeta reverse. Measured with immunoSEQ multiplex PCR; TCRdb has only the in-frame clones, and not every one. The sample has 150,000 to 200,000 clones, roughly four fifths seen once. Sequences were obtained from PBMCs. The receptors were sampled from a woman between 18 and 29 years old in good health and CMV-seronegative.

The chain combines TRBV7-9 with TRBJ1-2, with unresolved D. V was pared by 3 bases and J by 4 bases, with 9 bases between. This CDR3 is 13 amino acids long. Germline assignment: CDR1 SEHNR and CDR2 FQNEAQ (reference sequence). The CDR3 nucleotides read TGTGCCAGCAGCTTGGCGGGCTCCTATGGCTACACCTTC. This gives the protein CASSLAGSYGYTF.

This clone was seen a handful of times. This chain links TRBV25-1 with TRBJ1-1, with 10 bases lining up with TRBD1. J gave up 5 bases and V 5 bases, and 5 bases lay outside the gene matches. Germline V lookup: CDR1 MGHDK, CDR2 SYGVNS. The CDR3 runs 14 residues. CDR3 protein: CASSLRTGGTEAFF. For the CDR3, the DNA is TGTGCCAGCAGTCTGCGGACAGGGGGAACTGAAGCTTTCTTT.

The chain combines TRBV5-1 with TRBJ2-3, with D perhaps TRBD1 (6 bases). Germline V lookup: CDR1 SGHRS, CDR2 YFSETQ. The CDR3 consists of 14 residues. The germline V and J ends were trimmed by 5 bases and 6 bases, with 16 bases remaining between them. The DNA of the CDR3 is TGCGCCAGCAGACCTGGACAGAGGATCGATACGCAGTATTTT. Amino acid sequence: CASRPGQRIDTQYF.

The chain couples TRBV6-4 to TRBJ1-2; 8 bases agree with TRBD1. V trimming: 2 bases; J trimming: 6 bases; junction bases outside the gene matches: 8. The CDR3 is 15 amino acids. Germline assignment: CDR1 MRHNA and CDR2 SNTAGT. The CDR3 sequence: CASSDPGTGFDGYTF. DNA for the CDR3: TGTGCCAGCAGTGACCCTGGGACAGGCTTCGATGGCTACACCTTC.

In its sample, this clone was seen once. V usage is TRBV7-3 and J usage is TRBJ2-1, with 14 bases that match TRBD2. Trimming at V came to 2 bases and at J to 5 bases, leaving 2 bases not matched to a gene. CDR3 length equals 16 residues. Germline CDR1 SGHTA, CDR2 FQGTGA. The CDR3 sequence is CASSLWTSGGNNEQFF. CDR3 nucleotide sequence: TGTGCCAGCAGCTTATGGACTAGCGGGGGGAACAATGAGCAGTTCTTC.

CDR3 DNA sequence: TGCGCCAGCAGCCCCACAGGGGTTAGCAATCAGCCCCAGCATTTT. It specifies CASSPTGVSNQPQHF. The rearrangement links TRBV5-1 to TRBJ1-5; 7 positions match TRBD1. The V and J ends lost 4 bases and 0 bases, in that order; junction bases with no gene match: 4. The germline V gene encodes CDR1 SGHRS and CDR2 YFSETQ. This CDR3 region has 15 residues.

This clone was seen only once. V is TRBV4-1 and J is TRBJ2-5, with 16 bases fitting TRBD2. The J call may be in error: the DNA end matches TRBJ2-7 better. From germline, CDR1 is MGHRA and CDR2 YSYEKL. This CDR3 is built from 19 residues. The CDR3 nucleotides are TGCGCCAGCAGCCAATTTCCGGGACTAGCGGGGGGGAGCTCCTACGAGCAGTACTTC. Encoded protein: CASSQFPGLAGGSSYEQYF.

This clone was recorded a few times. The chain has TRBV7-9 and TRBJ1-2; D may be TRBD1 (6 bases). The CDR3 consists of 16 residues. Trimming took off 0 bases at V and 4 bases at J, with 15 bases between the two ends. Looked up from germline, CDR1 is SEHNR and CDR2 is FQNEAQ (reference sequence). CDR3 loop: CASSLARETGFYGYTF. The CDR3 DNA is TGTGCCAGCAGCTTAGCGAGGGAGACAGGTTTCTATGGCTACACCTTC.

The chain is built from TRBV11-2 and TRBJ1-2; 8 bases match TRBD1. V lost 3 bases to trimming and J lost 8 bases; unmatched junction nucleotides: 20. Germline CDR1 is SGHAT and CDR2 is FQNNGV. The CDR3 runs to 18 residues. CDR3 region: CASSFPRNAGTGLSGYTF. The CDR3 region has the DNA TGTGCCAGCAGCTTTCCCCGAAACGCGGGGACAGGACTGAGCGGCTACACCTTC.

V is TRBV7-9 and J is TRBJ1-5; no clear D gene. CDR3 length equals 14 residues. CDR1 and CDR2 (germline): SEHNR, FQNEAQ (reference sequence). Trimming removed 1 base at V and 5 bases at J, with 9 bases between. The CDR3 protein is CASSLGGRHQPQHF. The CDR3 nucleotides read TGTGCCAGCAGCTTAGGAGGGCGACATCAGCCCCAGCATTTT.

A note on this clone: Other DNA sequences in this specimen translate into the identical CDR3. The chain recombines TRBV7-9 with TRBJ2-5; tentative D call: TRBD1 (5 bases). The CDR3 is 14 amino acids. Germline CDR1 is SEHNR and CDR2 is FQNEAQ (reference sequence). V was pared by 5 bases and J by 5 bases, with 15 bases between. This CDR3 is CASSTRQGWETQYF. The CDR3, as DNA: TGTGCCAGCAGCACCCGGCAGGGTTGGGAGACCCAGTACTTC. The entire variable domain, with the rest obtained from reference TRBV7-9 and TRBJ2-5, is as follows: DTGVSQNPRHKITKRGQNVTFRCDPISEHNRLYWYRQTLGQGPEFLTYFQNEAQLEKSRLLSDRFSAERPKGSFSTLEIQRTEQGDSAMYLCASSTRQGWETQYFGPGTRLLVL.

The rearrangement uses TRBV27 and TRBJ1-6; 7 nucleotides line up with TRBD1. Germline loops: CDR1 MNHEY, CDR2 SMNVEV (reference sequence). V lost 10 bases, J lost 7 bases, and 7 bases stayed unmatched. This CDR3 has 13 amino acids. CDR3 protein: CATREGGNSPLHF. For the CDR3, the DNA is TGTGCCACCCGAGAAGGGGGCAATTCACCCCTCCACTTT.

This chain links TRBV2 with TRBJ1-5, with D perhaps matching TRBD1 (5 bases). Between the trimmed V and J ends, which lost 6 bases and 0 bases, there was a span of 9 bases. The CDR3 totals 14 residues. The V gene's germline CDR1 is SNHLY and CDR2 FYNNEI. CDR3 bases: TGTGCCAGCAGGGACATTGTTAGCAATCAGCCCCAGCATTTT. This codes for CASRDIVSNQPQHF.

The chain links TRBV5-6 to TRBJ1-1; D gene ambiguous. Germline loops: CDR1 SGHDT, CDR2 YYEEEE. The germline V and J ends were trimmed by 5 bases and 0 bases, with 14 bases remaining between them. This CDR3 is 15 amino acids long. CDR3 in DNA: TGTGCCAGCAGTCCACTAGATTCGGTGAACACTGAAGCTTTCTTT. This codes for CASSPLDSVNTEAFF.

The chain employs TRBV5-1 and TRBJ2-3; 8 bases match TRBD1. Germline trimming cut 3 bases from V and 6 bases from J; bases unmatched to any gene: 9. Germline CDR1 and CDR2: SGHRS and YFSETQ. CDR3 size: 15 residues. The CDR3 coding sequence is TGCGCCAGCAGCTATTCAGGGGGCGCCGGTGATACGCAGTATTTT. It yields the protein CASSYSGGAGDTQYF.

This clone has just one count. The chain joins TRBV4-2 to TRBJ2-1; TRBD2 is a possible D gene (6 bases). This CDR3 spans 17 amino acids. Germline V gene sequence: CDR1 LGHNA, CDR2 YNFKEQ. V lost 0 bases and J lost 5, with 17 bases in between. The CDR3 region has the DNA TGTGCCAGCAGCCAAGATGAAGGCGGGGAGCTCCACAATGAGCAGTTCTTC. Amino acids: CASSQDEGGELHNEQFF.

The chain carries TRBV5-1 and TRBJ2-2; 9 nucleotides align to TRBD1. This CDR3 has 15 amino acids. The V gene's germline CDR1 is SGHRS and CDR2 YFSETQ. V lost 6 bases, J lost 7 bases, and 10 bases stayed unmatched. CDR3 protein: CASNEQGAPNGELFF. DNA of the CDR3: TGCGCCAGCAACGAACAGGGGGCGCCAAACGGGGAGCTGTTTTTT.

This sequence joins TRBV2 and TRBJ2-3, with 7 bases aligning to TRBD2. V was clipped by 6 bases and J by 0 bases; unmatched bases: 6. The germline V gene has CDR1 SNHLY and CDR2 FYNNEI. This CDR3 has 15 residues. The CDR3 DNA sequence: TGTGCCAGCAGGCCGGGGGGTACCAGCACAGATACGCAGTATTTT. Its translation: CASRPGGTSTDTQYF.

V gene TRBV19 combines with J gene TRBJ1-2; D is ambiguous. V lost 1 base and J lost 8, with 23 bases in between. Germline values: CDR1 LNHDA, CDR2 SQIVND (reference sequence). The CDR3 consists of 17 residues. In nucleotides, the CDR3 is TGTGCCAGTAGTATAGTAGTTTCCGGGATCCCCGCTTCCGGCTACACCTTC. Translation: CASSIVVSGIPASGYTF. The full variable domain, completed using reference TRBV19 and TRBJ1-2, is DGGITQSPKYLFRKEGQNVTLSCEQNLNHDAMYWYRQDPGQGLRLIYYSQIVNDFQKGDIAEGYSVSREKKESFPLTVTSAQKNPTAFYLCASSIVVSGIPASGYTFGSGTRLTVV.

The genes are TRBV7-6 and TRBJ2-7; D is possibly TRBD2 (6 bases). The CDR3 extends over 14 amino acids. The V gene lost 5 bases and the J gene lost 3 bases, with 14 bases spanning the gap. Germline lookup yields CDR1 SGHVS and CDR2 FNYEAQ. The CDR3 DNA reads TGTGCCAGCAGCCGCGGGGCCGAGTTCTACGAGCAGTACTTC. Translating gives CASSRGAEFYEQYF.

This chain joins TRBV6-5 and TRBJ1-1, with D perhaps TRBD1 (6 bases). Deletions cut 0 bases from V and 3 bases from J, with 11 bases between. Germline values: CDR1 MNHEY, CDR2 SVGAGI. The CDR3 is made up of 15 amino acids. CDR3 region: CASSYSGAGDTEAFF. The CDR3 DNA is TGTGCCAGCAGTTACTCGGGGGCAGGTGACACTGAAGCTTTCTTT.

This chain links TRBV5-1 with TRBJ2-2; 9 bases match TRBD1. CDR1 is SGHRS and CDR2 is YFSETQ in the germline V gene. Trimming cost V 4 bases and J 5 bases; bases outside gene matches: 6. The CDR3 length is 15 residues. CDR3 in amino acids: CASSLGTGRTGELFF. Written as DNA, the CDR3 is TGCGCCAGCAGCCTCGGGACAGGGCGGACCGGGGAGCTGTTTTTT.